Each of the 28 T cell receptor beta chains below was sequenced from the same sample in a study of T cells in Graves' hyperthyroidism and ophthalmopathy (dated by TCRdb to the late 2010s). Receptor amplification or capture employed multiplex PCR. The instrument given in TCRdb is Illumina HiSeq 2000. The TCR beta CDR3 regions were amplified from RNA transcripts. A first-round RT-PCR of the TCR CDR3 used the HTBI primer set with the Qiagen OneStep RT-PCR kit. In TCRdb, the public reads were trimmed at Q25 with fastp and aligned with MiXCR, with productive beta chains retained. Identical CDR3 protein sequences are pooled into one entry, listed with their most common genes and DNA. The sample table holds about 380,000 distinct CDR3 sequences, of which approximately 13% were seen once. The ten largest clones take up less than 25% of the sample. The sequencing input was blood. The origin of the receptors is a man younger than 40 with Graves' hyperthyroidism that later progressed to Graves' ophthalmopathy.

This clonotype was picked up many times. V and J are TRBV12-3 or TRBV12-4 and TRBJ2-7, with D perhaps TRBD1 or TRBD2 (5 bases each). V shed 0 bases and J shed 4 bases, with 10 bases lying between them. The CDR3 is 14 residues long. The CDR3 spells CASSLAGVGYEQYF. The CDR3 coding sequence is TGTGCCAGCAGTTTAGCGGGGGTGGGGTACGAGCAGTACTTC.

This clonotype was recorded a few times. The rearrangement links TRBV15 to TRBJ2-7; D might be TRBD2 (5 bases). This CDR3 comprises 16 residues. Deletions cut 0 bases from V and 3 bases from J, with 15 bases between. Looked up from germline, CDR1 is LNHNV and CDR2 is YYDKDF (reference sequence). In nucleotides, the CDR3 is TGTGCCACCAGCAGAGATCGACATGTGGGAGACTACGAGCAGTACTTC. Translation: CATSRDRHVGDYEQYF. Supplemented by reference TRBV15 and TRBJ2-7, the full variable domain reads DAMVIQNPRYQVTQFGKPVTLSCSQTLNHNVMYWYQQKSSQAPKLLFHYYDKDFNNEADTPDNFQSRRPNTSFCFLDIRSPGLGDTAMYLCATSRDRHVGDYEQYFGPGTRLTVT.

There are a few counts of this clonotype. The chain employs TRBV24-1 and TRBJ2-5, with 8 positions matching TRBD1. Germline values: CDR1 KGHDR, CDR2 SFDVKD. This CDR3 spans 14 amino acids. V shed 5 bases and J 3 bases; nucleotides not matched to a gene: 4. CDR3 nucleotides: TGTGCCACCAGTGCCGCGGACAGGGAAGAGACCCAGTACTTC. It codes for CATSAADREETQYF.

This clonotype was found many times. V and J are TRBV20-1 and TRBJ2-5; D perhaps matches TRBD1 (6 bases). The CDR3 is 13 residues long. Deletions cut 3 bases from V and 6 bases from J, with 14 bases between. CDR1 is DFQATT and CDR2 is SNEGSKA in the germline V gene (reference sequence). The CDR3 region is CSASDRNRKTQYF. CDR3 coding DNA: TGCAGTGCTAGTGACAGGAATAGGAAGACCCAGTACTTC.

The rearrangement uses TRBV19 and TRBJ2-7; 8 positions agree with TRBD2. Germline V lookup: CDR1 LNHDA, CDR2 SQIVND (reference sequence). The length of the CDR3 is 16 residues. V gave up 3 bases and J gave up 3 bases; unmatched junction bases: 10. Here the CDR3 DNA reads TGTGCCAGTAGTATCGAAGCGGGGGCCGGCCTCTACGAGCAGTACTTC. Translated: CASSIEAGAGLYEQYF.

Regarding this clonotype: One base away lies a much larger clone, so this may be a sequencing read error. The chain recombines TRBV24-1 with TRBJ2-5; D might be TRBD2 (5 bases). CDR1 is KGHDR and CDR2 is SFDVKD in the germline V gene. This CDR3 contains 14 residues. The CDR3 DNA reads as TGTGCCACCAGTGACCGGGATACCCAAGGGACCCAGTACTTC. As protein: CATSDRDTQGTQYF.

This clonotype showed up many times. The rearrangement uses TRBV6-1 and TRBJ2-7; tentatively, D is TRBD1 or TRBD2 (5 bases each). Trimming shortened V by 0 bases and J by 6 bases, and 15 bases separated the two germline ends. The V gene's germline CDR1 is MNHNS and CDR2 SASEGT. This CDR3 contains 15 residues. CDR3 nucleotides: TGTGCCAGCAGTGAAGCGCGTAAGGGGACGAGCGAGCAGTACTTC. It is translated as CASSEARKGTSEQYF.

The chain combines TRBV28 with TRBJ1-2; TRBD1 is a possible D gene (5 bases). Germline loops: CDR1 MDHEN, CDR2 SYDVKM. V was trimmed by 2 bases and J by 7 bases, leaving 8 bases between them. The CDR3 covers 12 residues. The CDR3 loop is CASSLQGLGYTF. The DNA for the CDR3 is TGTGCCAGCAGTTTACAGGGTCTTGGCTACACCTTC.

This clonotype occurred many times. CDR3 protein: CASSGFSYNEQFF. The CDR3 nucleotides are TGTGCCAGCAGTGGTTTCTCGTACAATGAGCAGTTCTTC. The chain is built from TRBV2 and TRBJ2-1, with unresolved D. The CDR3 totals 13 residues. The V gene lost 4 bases and the J gene lost 4 bases, with 8 bases spanning the gap. Germline values: CDR1 SNHLY, CDR2 FYNNEI.

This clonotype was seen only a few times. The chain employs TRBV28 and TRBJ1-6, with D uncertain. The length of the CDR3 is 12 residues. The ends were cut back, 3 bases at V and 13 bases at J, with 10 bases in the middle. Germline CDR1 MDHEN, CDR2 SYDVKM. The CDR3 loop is CASSFLGGPLHF. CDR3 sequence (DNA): TGTGCCAGCAGTTTTCTAGGAGGTCCCCTCCACTTT.

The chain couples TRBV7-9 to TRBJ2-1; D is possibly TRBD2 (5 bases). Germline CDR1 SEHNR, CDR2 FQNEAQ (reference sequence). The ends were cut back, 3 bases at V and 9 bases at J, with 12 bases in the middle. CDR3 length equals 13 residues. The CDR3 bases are TGTGCCAGCAGCTTTATTGGCCGGGGTGAGCAGTTCTTC. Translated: CASSFIGRGEQFF.

Here the CDR3 DNA reads TGTGCCAGCAGTTACGTCAGGGTACCCTCTGGGGCCAACGTCCTGACTTTC. It encodes CASSYVRVPSGANVLTF. This chain connects TRBV6-5 to TRBJ2-6; tentatively, D is TRBD1 (5 bases). This CDR3 has 17 amino acids. Germline V gives CDR1 MNHEY, CDR2 SVGAGI. V was clipped by 2 bases and J by 0 bases, with 11 bases between them.

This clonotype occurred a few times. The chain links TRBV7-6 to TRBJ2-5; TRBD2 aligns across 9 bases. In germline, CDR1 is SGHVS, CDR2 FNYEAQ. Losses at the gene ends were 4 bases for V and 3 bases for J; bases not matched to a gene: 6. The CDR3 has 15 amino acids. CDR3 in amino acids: CASSSQAGGKETQYF. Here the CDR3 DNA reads TGTGCCAGCAGCTCCCAAGCGGGGGGAAAAGAGACCCAGTACTTC. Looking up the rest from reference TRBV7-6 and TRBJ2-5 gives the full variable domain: GAGVSQSPRYKVTKRGQDVALRCDPISGHVSLYWYRQALGQGPEFLTYFNYEAQQDKSGLPNDRFSAERPEGSISTLTIQRTEQRDSAMYRCASSSQAGGKETQYFGPGTRLLVL.

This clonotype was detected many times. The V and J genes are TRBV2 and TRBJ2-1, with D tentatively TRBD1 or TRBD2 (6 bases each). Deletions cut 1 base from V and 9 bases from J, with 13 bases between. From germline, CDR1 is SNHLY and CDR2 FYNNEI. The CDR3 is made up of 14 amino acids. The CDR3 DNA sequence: TGTGCCAGCAGTGAAGGGCTTGGAGGGGGTGAGCAGTTCTTC. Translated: CASSEGLGGGEQFF.

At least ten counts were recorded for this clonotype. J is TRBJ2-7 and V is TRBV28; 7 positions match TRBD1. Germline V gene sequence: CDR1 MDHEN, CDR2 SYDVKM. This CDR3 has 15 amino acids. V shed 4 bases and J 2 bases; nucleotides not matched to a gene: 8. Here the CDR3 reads CASSSRGRPPYEQYF. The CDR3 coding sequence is TGTGCCAGCAGTTCTAGGGGGCGACCCCCCTACGAGCAGTACTTC.

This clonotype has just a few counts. In nucleotides, the CDR3 is TGTGCCAGCAGCGGGCCCGCTAGCGGGGGGGATCATCACAATGAGCAGTTCTTC. The encoded protein is CASSGPASGGDHHNEQFF. This chain connects TRBV7-9 to TRBJ2-1; TRBD2 aligns across 12 bases. The CDR3 spans 18 residues. V dropped 5 bases and J dropped 5; count of bases not matched to a gene: 13. Germline V lookup: CDR1 SEHNR, CDR2 FQNEAQ (reference sequence). Variable domain in full (rest from reference TRBV7-9 and TRBJ2-1): DTGVSQNPRHKITKRGQNVTFRCDPISEHNRLYWYRQTLGQGPEFLTYFQNEAQLEKSRLLSDRFSAERPKGSFSTLEIQRTEQGDSAMYLCASSGPASGGDHHNEQFFGPGTRLTVL.

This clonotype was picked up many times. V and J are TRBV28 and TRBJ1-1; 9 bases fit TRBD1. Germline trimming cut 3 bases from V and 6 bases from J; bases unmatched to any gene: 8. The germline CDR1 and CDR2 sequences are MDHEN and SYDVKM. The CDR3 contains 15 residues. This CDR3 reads CASSFLQGAVPEAFF. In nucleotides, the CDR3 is TGTGCCAGCAGTTTCTTACAGGGGGCGGTCCCTGAAGCTTTCTTT.

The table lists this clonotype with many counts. CDR3 in DNA: TGTGCCAGCAGTCCATCCGGGACAGGAAACTATGGCTACACCTTC. This sequence encodes CASSPSGTGNYGYTF. The chain carries TRBV12-3 or TRBV12-4 and TRBJ1-2, with 8 bases matching TRBD1. J lost 2 bases, V lost 5 bases, and 7 bases had no gene match. This CDR3 has 15 amino acids.

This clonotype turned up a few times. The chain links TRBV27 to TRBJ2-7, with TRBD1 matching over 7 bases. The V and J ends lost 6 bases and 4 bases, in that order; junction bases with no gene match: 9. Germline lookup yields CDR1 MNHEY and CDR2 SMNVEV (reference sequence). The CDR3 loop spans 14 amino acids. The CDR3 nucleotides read TGTGCCAGCAGCCTTGTAGGACAGGTTTACGAGCAGTACTTC. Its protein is CASSLVGQVYEQYF.

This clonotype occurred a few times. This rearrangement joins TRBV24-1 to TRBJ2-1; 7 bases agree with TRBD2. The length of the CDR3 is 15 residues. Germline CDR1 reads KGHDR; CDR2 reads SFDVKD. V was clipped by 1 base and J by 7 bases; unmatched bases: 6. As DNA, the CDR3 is TGTGCCACCAGTGATTTTCCCCGCGGGGGTAATGAGCAGTTCTTC. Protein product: CATSDFPRGGNEQFF.

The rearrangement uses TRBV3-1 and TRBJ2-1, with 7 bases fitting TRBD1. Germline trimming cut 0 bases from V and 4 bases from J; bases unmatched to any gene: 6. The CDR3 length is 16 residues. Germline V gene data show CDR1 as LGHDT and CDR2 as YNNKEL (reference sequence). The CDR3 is CASSQEEGASYNEQFF. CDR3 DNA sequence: TGTGCCAGCAGCCAAGAAGAGGGGGCCAGTTACAATGAGCAGTTCTTC.

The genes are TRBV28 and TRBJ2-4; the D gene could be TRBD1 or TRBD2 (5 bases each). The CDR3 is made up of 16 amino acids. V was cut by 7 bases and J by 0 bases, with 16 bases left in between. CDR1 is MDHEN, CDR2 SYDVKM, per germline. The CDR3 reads CASTGTSYLAKNIQYF. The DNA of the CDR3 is TGTGCCAGCACCGGGACCTCCTACTTAGCCAAAAACATTCAGTACTTC.

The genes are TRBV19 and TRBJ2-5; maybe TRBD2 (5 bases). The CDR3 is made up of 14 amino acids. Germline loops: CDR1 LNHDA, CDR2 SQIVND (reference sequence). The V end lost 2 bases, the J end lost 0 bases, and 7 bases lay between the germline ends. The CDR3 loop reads CASSIHGNQETQYF. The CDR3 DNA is TGTGCCAGTAGTATACACGGGAACCAAGAGACCCAGTACTTC.

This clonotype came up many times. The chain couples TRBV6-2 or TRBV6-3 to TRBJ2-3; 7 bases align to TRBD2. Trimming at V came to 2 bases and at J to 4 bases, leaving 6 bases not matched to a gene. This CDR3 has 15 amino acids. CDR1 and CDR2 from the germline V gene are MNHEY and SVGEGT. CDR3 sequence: CASSYDGGSPDTQYF. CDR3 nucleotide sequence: TGTGCCAGCAGTTACGACGGGGGGTCCCCAGATACGCAGTATTTT.

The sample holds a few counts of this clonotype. The CDR3 DNA reads as TGTGCCAGCAGCTTGGATCTGGGGGCCCCTGAAGCTTTCTTT. Its translation is CASSLDLGAPEAFF. The chain joins TRBV5-6 to TRBJ1-1; D perhaps matches TRBD1 (6 bases). V was clipped by 0 bases and J by 6 bases, with 12 bases between them. Germline V gene sequence: CDR1 SGHDT, CDR2 YYEEEE. The CDR3 extends over 14 amino acids. The variable domain in full, with the rest retrieved from reference TRBV5-6 and TRBJ1-1, is DAGVTQSPTHLIKTRGQQVTLRCSPKSGHDTVSWYQQALGQGPQFIFQYYEEEERQRGNFPDRFSGHQFPNYSSELNVNALLLGDSALYLCASSLDLGAPEAFFGQGTRLTVV.

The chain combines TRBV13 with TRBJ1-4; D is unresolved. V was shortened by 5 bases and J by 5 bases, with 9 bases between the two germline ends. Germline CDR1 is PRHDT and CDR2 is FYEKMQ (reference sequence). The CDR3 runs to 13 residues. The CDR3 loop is CASSTAYNEKLFF. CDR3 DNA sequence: TGTGCCAGCAGCACAGCCTACAATGAAAAACTGTTTTTT.

The CDR3 here is CASSSPGESYEQYF. In DNA form, the CDR3 reads TGTGCCAGCTCATCCCCGGGGGAATCCTACGAGCAGTACTTC. This sequence joins TRBV18 and TRBJ2-7, with TRBD2 as a possible D gene (6 bases). Between the trimmed V and J ends, which lost 5 bases and 1 base, there was a span of 12 bases. This CDR3 region has 14 residues. CDR1 and CDR2 (germline): KGHSH, LQKENI.

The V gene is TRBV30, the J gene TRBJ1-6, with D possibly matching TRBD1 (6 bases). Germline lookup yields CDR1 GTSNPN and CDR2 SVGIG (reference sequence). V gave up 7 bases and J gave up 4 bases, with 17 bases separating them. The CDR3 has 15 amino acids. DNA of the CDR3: TGTGCCTCGAACGTTAACAGGGTGTATAATTCACCCCTCCACTTT. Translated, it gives CASNVNRVYNSPLHF.